A single sample is the source of the 19 T cell receptor beta chains below, sequenced in a study of technical replicates of blood from a few donors. Some clones are missing from TCRdb's copy, which holds only in-frame ones; the method was immunoSEQ multiplex PCR. The sample lists 10,000 to 15,000 clones, roughly 93% seen once, with 7.5% to 9% in the top ten. The sequenced material came from PBMCs. These receptor sequences come from a human donor in good health.

The CDR3 region is CASSILTSGSAGELFF. CDR3 nucleotide sequence: TGTGCCAGCAGCATCCTGACTAGCGGGAGCGCAGGGGAGCTGTTTTTT. The rearrangement joins TRBV9 to TRBJ2-2; 12 bases are a match to TRBD2. This CDR3 spans 16 amino acids. From germline, CDR1 is SGDLS and CDR2 YYNGEE. V was clipped by 4 bases and J by 8 bases; unmatched bases: 9.

This rearrangement joins TRBV27 to TRBJ2-3, with 7 bases identical to TRBD1. Trimming took 3 bases from V and 6 from J; bases not matched to a gene: 12. The germline gives CDR1 MNHEY, CDR2 SMNVEV (reference sequence). The CDR3 runs to 16 residues. The CDR3 is CASSFLRQGPWDTQYF. As DNA, the CDR3 is TGTGCCAGCAGTTTCCTCAGACAGGGACCATGGGATACGCAGTATTTT.

The genes are TRBV30 and TRBJ1-2; D gene ambiguous. The CDR3 runs to 11 residues. The germline V gene encodes CDR1 GTSNPN and CDR2 SVGIG (reference sequence). The V end was cut by 4 bases, the J end by 7 bases, with 10 bases between. The CDR3 DNA follows: TGTGCCTGGATGGAGAAGTTTGGCTACACCTTC. Amino acids: CAWMEKFGYTF.

The table lists this clone with a count of one. The J gene is TRBJ2-1, the V gene TRBV7-3; 8 nucleotides line up with TRBD2. V was pared by 6 bases and J by 4 bases, with 11 bases of the junction left unmatched. The CDR3 consists of 16 residues. Germline assignment: CDR1 SGHTA and CDR2 FQGTGA. The CDR3 region has the DNA TGTGCCAGCAGTCTGATGAACCCGGGGGGGTACAATGAGCAGTTCTTC. Protein: CASSLMNPGGYNEQFF.

This clone was observed once. This chain links TRBV14 with TRBJ2-7; D perhaps matches TRBD1 (6 bases). There are 14 residues in the CDR3. Germline CDR1 and CDR2: SGHDN and FVKESK. V was pared by 8 bases and J by 2 bases, with 16 bases between. This CDR3 reads CASQPQGPPYEQYF. The CDR3 coding sequence is TGTGCCAGCCAGCCTCAGGGGCCCCCCTACGAGCAGTACTTC.

The chain carries TRBV28 and TRBJ1-2; maybe TRBD1 (6 bases). The CDR3 is made up of 13 amino acids. Germline V gives CDR1 MDHEN, CDR2 SYDVKM. Trimming pared 2 bases from V and 4 bases from J, leaving 8 bases between. CDR3 residues: CASSLRGTYGYTF. The CDR3 nucleotides read TGTGCCAGCAGTTTAAGGGGGACCTATGGCTACACCTTC.

V and J are TRBV5-1 and TRBJ2-2; weak D call: TRBD1 (6 bases). The V and J ends lost 7 bases and 4 bases respectively, with 17 bases between them. From germline, CDR1 is SGHRS and CDR2 YFSETQ. This CDR3 has 15 residues. CDR3: CASGGGTGSTGELFF. The CDR3 nucleotides are TGCGCCAGCGGCGGAGGTACAGGGTCCACCGGGGAGCTGTTTTTT. The full variable domain, in which reference TRBV5-1 and TRBJ2-2 provide the parts outside the CDR3, is KAGVTQTPRYLIKTRGQQVTLSCSPISGHRSVSWYQQTPGQGLQFLFEYFSETQRNKGNFPGRFSGRQFSNSRSEMNVSTLELGDSALYLCASGGGTGSTGELFFGEGSRLTVL.

J is TRBJ1-1 and V is TRBV28; tentatively, D is TRBD1 (5 bases). V lost 7 bases and J lost 3, with 18 bases in between. Germline V CDR1 and CDR2: MDHEN, SYDVKM. The CDR3 is made up of 15 amino acids. CDR3 region: CASTLGGTGDTEAFF. The CDR3 coding sequence is TGTGCCAGCACCTTGGGGGGGACCGGGGACACTGAAGCTTTCTTT. Variable domain in full (rest from reference TRBV28 and TRBJ1-1): DVKVTQSSRYLVKRTGEKVFLECVQDMDHENMFWYRQDPGLGLRLIYFSYDVKMKEKGDIPEGYSVSREKKERFSLILESASTNQTSMYLCASTLGGTGDTEAFFGQGTRLTVV.

The rearrangement uses TRBV5-4 and TRBJ2-3; tentatively, D is TRBD2 (6 bases). V lost 0 bases and J lost 1, with 12 bases in between. Per germline, CDR1 SGHNT and CDR2 YYREEE (reference sequence). This CDR3 has 16 amino acids. The CDR3 DNA is TGTGCCAGCAGCTTGGTTTCGGGGGTAGGCACAGATACGCAGTATTTT. This gives the protein CASSLVSGVGTDTQYF.

This clone was counted a single time. The chain combines TRBV28 with TRBJ2-7, with 7 bases aligning to TRBD2. Germline trimming cut 7 bases from V and 3 bases from J; bases unmatched to any gene: 6. The CDR3 runs to 13 residues. Germline assignment: CDR1 MDHEN and CDR2 SYDVKM. The CDR3 here is CASMPGGSYEQYF. In nucleotides, the CDR3 is TGTGCCAGCATGCCGGGCGGGAGCTACGAGCAGTACTTC.

The rearrangement joins TRBV25-1 to TRBJ2-7; TRBD2 aligns across 8 bases. With V trimmed by 7 bases and J by 6 bases, 11 bases remained unmatched. This CDR3 region has 14 residues. Germline loops: CDR1 MGHDK, CDR2 SYGVNS. CDR3 DNA: TGTGCCAGCACCCGGGGTAGCGGGATTGGCGAGCAGTACTTC. Residues: CASTRGSGIGEQYF.

The chain recombines TRBV5-1 with TRBJ1-2, with 7 nucleotides matching TRBD1. CDR1 and CDR2 (germline): SGHRS, YFSETQ. The CDR3 spans 15 residues. Trimming cost V 0 bases and J 2 bases; bases outside gene matches: 4. The CDR3 reads CASSLGGTENYGYTF. CDR3 DNA: TGCGCCAGCAGCTTGGGAGGGACAGAAAACTATGGCTACACCTTC.

The chain has TRBV4-2 and TRBJ2-6, with 7 bases lining up with TRBD2. J gave up 2 bases and V 0 bases, and 1 base lay outside the gene matches. Germline CDR1 reads LGHNA; CDR2 reads YNFKEQ. The CDR3 is 16 residues long. The CDR3 coding sequence is TGTGCCAGCAGCCAAGATCGGGGGGCTGGGGCCAACGTCCTGACTTTC. It translates to CASSQDRGAGANVLTF.

The genes are TRBV6-5 and TRBJ1-5, with 7 bases identical to TRBD1. The CDR3 is made up of 15 amino acids. Germline CDR1 is MNHEY and CDR2 is SVGAGI. V was clipped by 5 bases and J by 1 base; unmatched bases: 5. The CDR3 spells CASSRDRVSNQPQHF. CDR3 DNA: TGTGCCAGCAGTAGGGACAGAGTAAGCAATCAGCCCCAGCATTTT.

The chain carries TRBV7-8 and TRBJ2-3, with D possibly being TRBD1 (6 bases). The CDR3 length is 14 residues. The germline gives CDR1 SGHVS, CDR2 FQNEAQ. Trimming left V 2 bases short and J 4 bases short, with 10 bases between. The CDR3 spells CASSLSGEADTQYF. In nucleotides, the CDR3 is TGTGCCAGCAGCTTATCAGGGGAAGCAGATACGCAGTATTTT.

The chain uses TRBV2 and TRBJ1-5; 10 nucleotides match TRBD1. The trim removed 7 bases at V and 5 bases at J, leaving 5 bases unmatched. Germline V CDR1 and CDR2: SNHLY, FYNNEI. The CDR3 covers 14 residues. CDR3 residues: CASMGTGADQPQHF. The CDR3 DNA is TGTGCCAGCATGGGGACAGGGGCGGATCAGCCCCAGCATTTT.

This clone was counted a single time. V and J are TRBV11-2 and TRBJ1-2; weak D call: TRBD1 (6 bases). Trimming took off 1 base at V and 6 bases at J, with 9 bases between the two ends. The CDR3 loop spans 13 amino acids. Germline V CDR1 and CDR2: SGHAT, FQNNGV. The CDR3 loop reads CASSLGTGNGYTF. CDR3 sequence (DNA): TGTGCCAGCAGCTTAGGAACAGGGAATGGCTACACCTTC.

The chain combines TRBV9 with TRBJ2-1; TRBD2 aligns across 15 bases. Germline V gives CDR1 SGDLS, CDR2 YYNGEE. V gave up 2 bases and J gave up 5 bases; unmatched junction bases: 2. This CDR3 is built from 16 residues. The CDR3 nucleotides are TGTGCCAGCAGCGTTGGGACTAGCGGGGGGAACAATGAGCAGTTCTTC. It translates to CASSVGTSGGNNEQFF.

The chain joins TRBV6-5 to TRBJ1-2, with TRBD1 identical over 10 bases. V was pared by 5 bases and J by 6 bases, with 9 bases of the junction left unmatched. The germline V gene encodes CDR1 MNHEY and CDR2 SVGAGI. The CDR3 extends over 15 amino acids. The CDR3 DNA follows: TGTGCCAGCAGTCAACCGACAGGGGGCGCCGATGGCTACACCTTC. Protein sequence: CASSQPTGGADGYTF.